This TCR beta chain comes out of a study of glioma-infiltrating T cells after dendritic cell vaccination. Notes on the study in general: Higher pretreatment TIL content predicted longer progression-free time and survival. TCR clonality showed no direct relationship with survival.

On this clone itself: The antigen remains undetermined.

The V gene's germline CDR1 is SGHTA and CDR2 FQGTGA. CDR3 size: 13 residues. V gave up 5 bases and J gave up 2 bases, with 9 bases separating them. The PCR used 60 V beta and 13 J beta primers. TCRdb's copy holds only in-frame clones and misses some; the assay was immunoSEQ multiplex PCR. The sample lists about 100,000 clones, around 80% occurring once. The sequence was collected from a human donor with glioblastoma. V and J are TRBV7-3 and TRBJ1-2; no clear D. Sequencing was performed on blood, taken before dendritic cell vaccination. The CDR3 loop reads CASSLYQNYGYTF. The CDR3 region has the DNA TGTGCCAGCAGCCTGTACCAGAACTATGGCTACACCTTC.